This T cell receptor (beta chain) was sequenced in a study of blood T cell repertoires in COVID-19. V shed 0 bases and J 4 bases; nucleotides not matched to a gene: 3. The length of the CDR3 is 14 residues. Germline V gene data show CDR1 as SGHDT and CDR2 as YYEEEE. Profiling relied on immunoSEQ multiplex PCR, and the TCRdb table lists in-frame clones only, not all of them. The repertoire consists of approximately 250,000 clones, with 75% to 90% occurring once and the leading ten covering around 3.1%. Each participant's cohort was designated according to participant-reported clinical history. A COVID-19 case was met by exposed participants within 2 weeks before study entry.

This rearrangement joins TRBV5-6 to TRBJ1-2; 7 bases map to TRBD1. The sequence was collected from a woman aged 40 to 50 who had been exposed to COVID-19. The sequenced material came from PBMCs or T cells enriched from blood (not recorded which). This CDR3 reads CASSLARDSYGYTF. The CDR3 bases are TGTGCCAGCAGCTTGGCAAGGGACAGCTATGGCTACACCTTC.